The rows below give T cell receptor beta chains drawn from one sample of a study of cytomegalovirus exposure and HLA in healthy donors. Generated by immunoSEQ multiplex PCR, the TCRdb table keeps only in-frame clones and is missing some. The data contain 90,000 to 110,000 clones, 78% of them seen just once; the ten biggest clones take up around 1.3%. Sequenced input: PBMCs. The source is a man aged 25-45 years in good health and CMV-seronegative. The CDR3 runs from the conserved cysteine through the conserved F or W. A D gene is named only where the DNA matches it firmly. A clone size is listed for some rows: how often the clone was seen (once, few, many), or a class if it is expanded.

TGTGCCAGCAGGCCTACAGGGGCCACTGAAGCTTTCTTT CASRPTGATEAFF TRBD1 TRBJ1-1 TRBV6-5 NA
TGTGCCAGCAGCGCCTATCCCGAACGCACAGATACGCAGTATTTT CASSAYPERTDTQYF NA TRBJ2-3 TRBV5-6 few
TGTGCCAGTAGTCGCGGACAGAACACTGAAGCTTTCTTT CASSRGQNTEAFF NA TRBJ1-1 TRBV19 NA
TGTGCCAGCAGAACAGAGTCCCTTATCAATGAGCAGTTCTTC CASRTESLINEQFF NA TRBJ2-1 TRBV5-4 NA
TGCAGCGTTCCGGGTGCAGGGGGCAGAGACATTCAGTACTTC CSVPGAGGRDIQYF TRBD1 TRBJ2-4 TRBV29-1 few
TGTGCCAGTAGCTCCGATGCGGTCTATGGCTACACCTTC CASSSDAVYGYTF NA TRBJ1-2 TRBV19 NA
TGTGCCAGCAGCGTGGAACCTGGACAGGGTGAGTATGGCTACACCTTC CASSVEPGQGEYGYTF TRBD1 TRBJ1-2 TRBV9 NA
TGTGCCAGCAGTCCCAATTTAGCCAAAAACATTCAGTACTTC CASSPNLAKNIQYF NA TRBJ2-4 TRBV27 NA
TGTGCCAGCAGCTTAGCCCCCGGGACTAGCGACCCCGAGCAGTACTTC CASSLAPGTSDPEQYF TRBD2 TRBJ2-7 TRBV7-9 NA
TGTGCCAGCAGCCCGGGACAGGCTGTATTCTTGGGTAACACCATATATTTT CASSPGQAVFLGNTIYF TRBD1 TRBJ1-3 TRBV7-9 NA
TGTGCCAGCAGCCCTCGGACTAGCGGTAGCACAGATACGCAGTATTTT CASSPRTSGSTDTQYF TRBD2 TRBJ2-3 TRBV9 once
TGTGCCTGGAGGGGACTAGCGGGAAGGTGGGGCATTCAGTACTTC CAWRGLAGRWGIQYF TRBD2 TRBJ2-4 TRBV30 once
TGTGCCAGCAGTTCGGGAGTCATCACCGGGGAGCTGTTTTTT CASSSGVITGELFF NA TRBJ2-2 TRBV27 NA
TGCGCCAGCAGCCAAAGGGGTGGAGTGACTAATGAAAAACTGTTTTTT CASSQRGGVTNEKLFF NA TRBJ1-4 TRBV4-1 NA
TGTGCCAGCAGCGTGGCCCCCGCAGGGGAAGAGACCCAGTACTTC CASSVAPAGEETQYF NA TRBJ2-5 TRBV9 NA
TGTGCCAGCAGCCTAATCGGGACAGGGGGCGATGGCTACACCTTC CASSLIGTGGDGYTF TRBD1 TRBJ1-2 TRBV27 NA
TGTGCCAGCACGACAGACCCGGCGGACAATGAGCAGTTCTTC CASTTDPADNEQFF NA TRBJ2-1 TRBV19 NA
TGTGCCAGCAGCCCCGAGGGGGGGCCGGTTGAAGCTTTCTTT CASSPEGGPVEAFF NA TRBJ1-1 TRBV6-6 NA
TGTGCCAGCATTGGCGGGGGGCTCGGTAATGAAAAACTGTTTTTT CASIGGGLGNEKLFF NA TRBJ1-4 TRBV28 few
TGTGCCAGTAGGCTCAACAGTCACAATGAGCAGTTCTTC CASRLNSHNEQFF NA TRBJ2-1 TRBV19 once
TGTGCCAGCATAACTGGACAGATGAACACTGAAGCTTTCTTT CASITGQMNTEAFF NA TRBJ1-1 TRBV28 NA
TGTGCCAGCAGTGGAGCCGGGACCATATATTTT CASSGAGTIYF NA TRBJ1-3 TRBV28 NA
TGTGCCAGTAGTATACGTGGCAATCAGCCCCAGCATTTT CASSIRGNQPQHF NA TRBJ1-5 TRBV19 NA
TGCGCCAGCAGCCAAGTGTACAGGGGCACGGCTGGCTACACCTTC CASSQVYRGTAGYTF TRBD1 TRBJ1-2 TRBV4-3 NA
TGTGCCAGCAGTTACCTGGGACAGGGGGCCGGCTACACCTTC CASSYLGQGAGYTF TRBD1 TRBJ1-2 TRBV6-5 NA
TGTGCCAGCAGCCGCCGATCCGGGACTACCACCTACGAGCAGTACTTC CASSRRSGTTTYEQYF TRBD2 TRBJ2-7 TRBV7-2 NA
TGCAGCGCCCTACCAGGGGGCTACAATGAGCAGTTCTTC CSALPGGYNEQFF TRBD1 TRBJ2-1 TRBV29-1 NA
TGTGCCAGCAGCTTGTCCCAGGGGGCGGAGAATGAGCAGTTCTTC CASSLSQGAENEQFF TRBD1 TRBJ2-1 TRBV5-8 NA
TGTGCCAGCAGCTTAGCGGGGGCAGGGCTCGGTCAGCCCCAGCATTTT CASSLAGAGLGQPQHF NA TRBJ1-5 TRBV7-6 NA
TGTGCTAGTAAGGGGTCTGGGGCCAACGTCCTGACTTTC CASKGSGANVLTF NA TRBJ2-6 TRBV12-5 once
TGCGCCAGCAGCTTGGACGGACAGGGAGGCCAGCCCCAGCATTTT CASSLDGQGGQPQHF TRBD1 TRBJ1-5 TRBV5-1 NA
TGCGCCAGCAGCCAAGAATGGGGAAGCGGGTTTTTATCGCAGTATTTT CASSQEWGSGFLSQYF NA TRBJ2-3 TRBV4-3 NA
TGTGCCAGCAGCTTGGTAGTCGGACAGGCTAATTCACCCCTCCACTTT CASSLVVGQANSPLHF TRBD1 TRBJ1-6 TRBV5-5 NA
TGCGCCAGCAGTGGACAGCCAGCGTTTGGCTACACCTTC CASSGQPAFGYTF NA TRBJ1-2 TRBV10-2 NA
TGTGCCAGCAGCTTAGACTTGGGGGGAAGTGGCTACACCTTC CASSLDLGGSGYTF NA TRBJ1-2 TRBV11-2 NA
TGTGCCAGCAGCCCGGGCCACACAGGGGGCTATGGCTACACCTTC CASSPGHTGGYGYTF TRBD1 TRBJ1-2 TRBV7-9 NA
TGTGCCAGCAGTAGTAGCGGGAGAGACACCGGGGAGCTGTTTTTT CASSSSGRDTGELFF TRBD2 TRBJ2-2 TRBV2 NA
TGTGCCAGTAGTATCGCTAGACTAAGCAATCAGCCCCAGCATTTT CASSIARLSNQPQHF NA TRBJ1-5 TRBV19 NA
TGTGCCAGTGCGACTAGCGGAAACACAGATACGCAGTATTTT CASATSGNTDTQYF TRBD2 TRBJ2-3 TRBV19 NA
TGTGCCAGCAGCGTAGAGCTAGCGGGGAGCACAGATACGCAGTATTTT CASSVELAGSTDTQYF TRBD2 TRBJ2-3 TRBV9 once
TGTGCCAGCAGCTTGGAGTACACAGGAACAGATACGCAGTATTTT CASSLEYTGTDTQYF NA TRBJ2-3 TRBV5-4 NA
TGTGCCAGCTCACCTCCCGGGACAAATAGCAATCAGCCCCAGCATTTT CASSPPGTNSNQPQHF NA TRBJ1-5 TRBV18 NA
TGTGCCAGTAGTATTTTTGGTGGGACAGGGTCCGGCGAGCAGTACTTC CASSIFGGTGSGEQYF TRBD1 TRBJ2-7 TRBV19 NA
TGTGCCAGCAGCTTAGGGACTACCACCTACAATGAGCAGTTCTTC CASSLGTTTYNEQFF TRBD2 TRBJ2-1 TRBV5-6 few
TGTGCCAGCAGCCCCGCCGGAGGGGGCTACACCTTC CASSPAGGGYTF NA TRBJ1-2 TRBV28 NA
TGCGCCAGCAGTGAGCCGGTCCGCGGGCGGGGGAGCACAGATACGCAGTATTTT CASSEPVRGRGSTDTQYF TRBD2 TRBJ2-3 TRBV10-2 NA
TGTGCCAGCAGTGAATTGGGGAGGAGCTCCTATAATTCACCCCTCCACTTT CASSELGRSSYNSPLHF NA TRBJ1-6 TRBV25-1 NA
TGCGCCAGCAGGTTGACAGGTTTGACTAGCGGGAGCTACAATGAGCAGTTCTTC CASRLTGLTSGSYNEQFF TRBD2 TRBJ2-1 TRBV10-2 NA
TGTGCCAGCAGCCCTCCAGGGCGGCAGTACTACGAGCAGTACTTC CASSPPGRQYYEQYF NA TRBJ2-7 TRBV5-6 once
TGTGCCAGCAGTTACCTAACAGATACTGGAAACACCATATATTTT CASSYLTDTGNTIYF NA TRBJ1-3 TRBV6-5 NA
TGTGCCAGCAGGAGTACAGGGGCCGAAGATACGCAGTATTTT CASRSTGAEDTQYF TRBD1 TRBJ2-3 TRBV5-4 NA